Below are 8 T cell receptor beta chains sequenced from a single sample in a study of shared clonotypes between healthy human individuals. Naive CD8 cells were CD45RO-negative, positively selected for CCR7, excluding terminally differentiated effector memory CD45RA+ cells. The data were produced by immunoSEQ multiplex PCR, yet TCRdb's version contains in-frame clones alone and is incomplete. The repertoire holds roughly 2.1 million clones, with about 92% as singletons. The sample was naive CD8+ T cells from PBMCs. The receptors were gathered from a man between 18 and 35 years old in good health. Some clones in this sample may be carry-over from other donors' samples.

The chain carries TRBV7-9 and TRBJ2-7; D is ambiguous. V lost 3 bases, J lost 6 bases, and 9 bases lay in between. CDR3 length: 12 amino acids. Germline V CDR1 and CDR2: SEHNR, FQNEAQ (reference sequence). CDR3 residues: CASSLANPEQYF. The CDR3 nucleotides are TGTGCCAGCAGCTTGGCTAATCCCGAGCAGTACTTC.

The CDR3 protein is CASSHLLAGGNNEQFF. The DNA of the CDR3 is TGTGCCAGCAGTCACCTCCTAGCGGGAGGGAACAATGAGCAGTTCTTC. The chain links TRBV2 to TRBJ2-1, with TRBD2 identical over 12 bases. This CDR3 is 16 amino acids long. Looked up from germline, CDR1 is SNHLY and CDR2 is FYNNEI. With V trimmed by 5 bases and J by 5 bases, 7 bases remained unmatched.

The rearrangement uses TRBV27 and TRBJ1-4; TRBD1 might be the D (6 bases). Per the germline V gene, CDR1 is MNHEY and CDR2 is SMNVEV (reference sequence). CDR3 size: 16 residues. Trimming shortened V by 3 bases and J by 6 bases, and 17 bases separated the two germline ends. This CDR3 is CASSFQGSWAHEKLFF. CDR3 DNA: TGTGCCAGCAGTTTTCAGGGGTCCTGGGCCCATGAAAAACTGTTTTTT.

The chain combines TRBV11-2 with TRBJ2-7, with 10 bases matching TRBD2. This CDR3 has 16 residues. V shed 2 bases and J 5 bases; nucleotides not matched to a gene: 9. Germline CDR1 reads SGHAT; CDR2 reads FQNNGV. CDR3 residues: CASSLTPGLARHEQYF. CDR3 bases: TGTGCCAGCAGCTTAACCCCGGGACTAGCGCGCCACGAGCAGTACTTC.

The chain uses TRBV6-1 and TRBJ2-4; D possibly corresponds to TRBD2 (6 bases). CDR1 MNHNS and CDR2 SASEGT come from the germline V gene. This CDR3 spans 15 amino acids. V gave up 3 bases and J gave up 3 bases, with 12 bases separating them. The CDR3 protein is CASSERLVGKNIQYF. CDR3 nucleotides: TGTGCCAGCAGTGAGAGACTAGTTGGCAAAAACATTCAGTACTTC.

The gene calls are TRBV27 and TRBJ1-2; 8 bases line up with TRBD1. The V gene end was trimmed by 6 bases and the J gene end by 8 bases; junction bases not matched to a gene: 8. Germline V CDR1 and CDR2: MNHEY, SMNVEV (reference sequence). There are 13 residues in the CDR3. This CDR3 is CASRARGLGGYTF. As DNA, the CDR3 is TGTGCCAGCAGAGCCAGGGGGCTGGGGGGCTACACCTTC.

V gene TRBV28 combines with J gene TRBJ2-7; 7 nucleotides match TRBD1. CDR3 length: 14 amino acids. Germline loops: CDR1 MDHEN, CDR2 SYDVKM. J was trimmed by 3 bases and V by 1 base; bases with no gene match: 3. CDR3 amino acids: CASSLFPGGYEQYF. The CDR3 DNA reads as TGTGCCAGCAGTTTATTTCCAGGGGGCTACGAGCAGTACTTC.

J is TRBJ1-2 and V is TRBV5-5; D uncertain. Looked up from germline, CDR1 is SGHKS and CDR2 is YYEKEE (reference sequence). CDR3 length: 16 amino acids. Trimming pared 4 bases from V and 2 bases from J, leaving 18 bases between. This CDR3 is CASSVGLVKRNYGYTF. Here the CDR3 DNA reads TGTGCCAGCAGCGTAGGGCTTGTGAAGCGAAACTATGGCTACACCTTC.